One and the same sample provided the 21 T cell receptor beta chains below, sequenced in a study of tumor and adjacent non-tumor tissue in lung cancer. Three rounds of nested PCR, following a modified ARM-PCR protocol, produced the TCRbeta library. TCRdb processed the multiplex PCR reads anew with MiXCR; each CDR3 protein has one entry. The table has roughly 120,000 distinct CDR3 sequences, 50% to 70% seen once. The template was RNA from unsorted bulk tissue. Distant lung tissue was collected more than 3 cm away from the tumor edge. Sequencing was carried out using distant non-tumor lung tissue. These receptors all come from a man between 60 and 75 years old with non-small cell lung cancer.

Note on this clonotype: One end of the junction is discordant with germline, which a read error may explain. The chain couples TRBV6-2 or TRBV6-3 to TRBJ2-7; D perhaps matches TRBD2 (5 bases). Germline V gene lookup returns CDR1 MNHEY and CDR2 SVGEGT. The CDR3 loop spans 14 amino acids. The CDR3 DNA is TGTGCCAGCACCGGACTTGCGAATATCTACGTGCAGTACTTC. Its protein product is CASTGLANIYVQYF.

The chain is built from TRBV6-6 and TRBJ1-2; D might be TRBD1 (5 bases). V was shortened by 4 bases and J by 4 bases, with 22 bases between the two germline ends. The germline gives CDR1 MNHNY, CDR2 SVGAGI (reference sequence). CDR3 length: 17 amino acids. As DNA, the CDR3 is TGTGCCAGCAGTTCCTTCCTCCCGGGACGGTTCCTCTATGGCTACACCTTC. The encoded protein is CASSSFLPGRFLYGYTF.

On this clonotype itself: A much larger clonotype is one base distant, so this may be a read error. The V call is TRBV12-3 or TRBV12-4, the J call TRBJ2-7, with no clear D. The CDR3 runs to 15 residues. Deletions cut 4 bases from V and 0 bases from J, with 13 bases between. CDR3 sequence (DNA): TGTGCCAGCAGTTCCGCCGTTATCAGCTCCTACGAGCAGTACTTC. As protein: CASSSAVISSYEQYF.

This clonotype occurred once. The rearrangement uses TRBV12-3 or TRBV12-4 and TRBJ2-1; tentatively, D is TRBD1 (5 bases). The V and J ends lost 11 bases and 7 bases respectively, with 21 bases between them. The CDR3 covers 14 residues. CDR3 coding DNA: TGTGCCTGCTGTTTAACTGGGGCTAGGAATGAGCAGTTCTTC. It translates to CACCLTGARNEQFF.

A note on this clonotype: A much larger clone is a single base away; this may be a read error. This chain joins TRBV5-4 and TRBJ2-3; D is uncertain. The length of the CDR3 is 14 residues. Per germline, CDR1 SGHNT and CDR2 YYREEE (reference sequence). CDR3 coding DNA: TGTGCCAGCAGCTTGGAGGTGACCACAGATACGCGGTATTTT. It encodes CASSLEVTTDTRYF.

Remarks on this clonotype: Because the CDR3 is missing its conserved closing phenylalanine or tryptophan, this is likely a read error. CDR3 amino acids: CASSPGGLYNEQFL. In nucleotides, the CDR3 is TGTGCCAGCAGCCCTGGCGGACTATACAATGAGCAGTTCCTC. The chain combines TRBV7-9 with TRBJ2-1; possible D gene TRBD2, 6 bases. Germline V gene data show CDR1 as SEHNR and CDR2 as FQNEAQ (reference sequence). Deletions cut 5 bases from V and 4 bases from J, with 12 bases between. This CDR3 region has 14 residues.

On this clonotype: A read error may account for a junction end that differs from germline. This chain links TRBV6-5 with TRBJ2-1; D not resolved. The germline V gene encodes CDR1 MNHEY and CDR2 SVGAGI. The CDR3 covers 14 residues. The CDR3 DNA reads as TGTGCCAGCAGGCTGGGTTTCAGAAGCGATGAGCTGTTCTTC. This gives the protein CASRLGFRSDELFF.

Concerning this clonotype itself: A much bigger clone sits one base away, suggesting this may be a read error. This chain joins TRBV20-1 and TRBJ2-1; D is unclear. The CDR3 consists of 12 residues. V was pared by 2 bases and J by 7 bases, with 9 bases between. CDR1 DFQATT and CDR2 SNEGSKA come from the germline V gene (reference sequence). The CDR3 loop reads CSARRYENEQFF. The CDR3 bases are TGCAGTGCTAGACGTTACGAAAATGAGCAGTTCTTC.

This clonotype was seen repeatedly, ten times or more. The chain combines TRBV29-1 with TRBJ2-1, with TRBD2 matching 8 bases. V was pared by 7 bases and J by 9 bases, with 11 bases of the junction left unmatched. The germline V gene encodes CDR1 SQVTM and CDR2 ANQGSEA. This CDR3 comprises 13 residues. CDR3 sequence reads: CSGQQAGVGEQFF. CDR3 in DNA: TGCAGCGGCCAGCAAGCGGGGGTAGGTGAGCAGTTCTTC.

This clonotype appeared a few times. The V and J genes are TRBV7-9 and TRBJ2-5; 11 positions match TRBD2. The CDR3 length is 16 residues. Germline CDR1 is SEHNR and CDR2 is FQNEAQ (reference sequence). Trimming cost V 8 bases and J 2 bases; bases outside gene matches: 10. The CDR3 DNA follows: TGTGCCAGCCGAACCACTTTAGCGGGGGGGCAAGAGACCCAGTACTTC. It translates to CASRTTLAGGQETQYF.

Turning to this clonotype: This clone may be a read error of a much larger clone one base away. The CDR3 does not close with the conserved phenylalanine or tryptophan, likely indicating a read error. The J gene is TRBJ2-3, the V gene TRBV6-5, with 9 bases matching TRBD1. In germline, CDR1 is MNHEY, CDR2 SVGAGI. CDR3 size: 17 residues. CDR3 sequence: CDSSSFTGQGGADTQYS. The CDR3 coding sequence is TGTGACAGCAGTTCCTTCACGGGACAGGGAGGAGCAGATACGCAGTATTCT.

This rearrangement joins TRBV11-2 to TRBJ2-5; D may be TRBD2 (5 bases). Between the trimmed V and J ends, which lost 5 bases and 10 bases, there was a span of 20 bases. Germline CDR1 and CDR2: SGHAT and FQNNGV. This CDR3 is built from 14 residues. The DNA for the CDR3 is TGTGCCAGCAGCCCAAGCAGTACCCCGGGGATCCAGTACTTC. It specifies CASSPSSTPGIQYF. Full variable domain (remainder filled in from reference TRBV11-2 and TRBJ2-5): EAGVAQSPRYKIIEKRQSVAFWCNPISGHATLYWYQQILGQGPKLLIQFQNNGVVDDSQLPKDRFSAERLKGVDSTLKIQPAKLEDSAVYLCASSPSSTPGIQYFGPGTRLLVL.

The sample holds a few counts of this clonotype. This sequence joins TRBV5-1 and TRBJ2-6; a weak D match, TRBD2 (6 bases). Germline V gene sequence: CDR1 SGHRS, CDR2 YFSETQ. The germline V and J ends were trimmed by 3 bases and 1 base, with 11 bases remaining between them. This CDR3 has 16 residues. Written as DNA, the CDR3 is TGCGCCAGCAGCTCGGGTGGGGGGTCTGGGGCCAACGTCCTGACTTTC. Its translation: CASSSGGGSGANVLTF.

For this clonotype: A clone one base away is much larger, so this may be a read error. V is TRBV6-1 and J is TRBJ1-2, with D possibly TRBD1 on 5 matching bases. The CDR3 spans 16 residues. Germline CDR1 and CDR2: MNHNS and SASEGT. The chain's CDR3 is CASSEAHSGTAYDYTF. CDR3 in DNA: TGTGCCAGCAGTGAAGCGCATTCAGGGACGGCCTATGACTACACCTTC.

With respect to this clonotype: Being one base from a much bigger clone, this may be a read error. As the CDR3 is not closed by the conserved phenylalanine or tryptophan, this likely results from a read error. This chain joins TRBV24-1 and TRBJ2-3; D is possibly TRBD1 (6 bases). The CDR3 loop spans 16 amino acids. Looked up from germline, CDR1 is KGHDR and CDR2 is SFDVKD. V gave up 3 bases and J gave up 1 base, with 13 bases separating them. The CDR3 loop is CATSDLHREGTDTQYY. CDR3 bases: TGTGCCACCAGTGATCTTCACAGGGAAGGCACAGATACGCAGTATTAT.

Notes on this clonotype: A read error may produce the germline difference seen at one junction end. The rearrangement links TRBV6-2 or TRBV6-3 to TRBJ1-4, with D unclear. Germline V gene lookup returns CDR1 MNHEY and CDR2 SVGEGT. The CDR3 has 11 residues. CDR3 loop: CTSRRNEKLFF. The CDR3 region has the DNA TGTACCAGCAGACGTAATGAAAAACTGTTTTTT.

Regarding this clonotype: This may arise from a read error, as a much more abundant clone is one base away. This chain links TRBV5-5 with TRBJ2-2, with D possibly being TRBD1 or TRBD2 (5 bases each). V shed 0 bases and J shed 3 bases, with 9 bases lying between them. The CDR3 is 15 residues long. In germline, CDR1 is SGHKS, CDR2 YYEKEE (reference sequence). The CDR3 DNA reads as TGTGCCAGCAGCTTGGTTCAGGGAGACACCGGGGAGCTGTTTTTT. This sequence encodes CASSLVQGDTGELFF.

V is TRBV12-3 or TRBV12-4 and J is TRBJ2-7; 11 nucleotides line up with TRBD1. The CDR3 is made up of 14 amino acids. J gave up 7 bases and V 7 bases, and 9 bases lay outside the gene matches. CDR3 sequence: CASNFGTGGGEQYF. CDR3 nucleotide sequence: TGTGCCAGCAATTTTGGGACAGGGGGAGGAGAGCAGTACTTC.

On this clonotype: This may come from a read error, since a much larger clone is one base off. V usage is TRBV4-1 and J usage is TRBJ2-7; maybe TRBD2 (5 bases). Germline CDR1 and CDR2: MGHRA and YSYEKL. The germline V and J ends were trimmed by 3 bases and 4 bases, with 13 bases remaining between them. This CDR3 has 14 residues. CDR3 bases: TGCGCCAGCAGCCATGTTGAGGGCAGTTACGAGCAGTACTTC. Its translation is CASSHVEGSYEQYF.

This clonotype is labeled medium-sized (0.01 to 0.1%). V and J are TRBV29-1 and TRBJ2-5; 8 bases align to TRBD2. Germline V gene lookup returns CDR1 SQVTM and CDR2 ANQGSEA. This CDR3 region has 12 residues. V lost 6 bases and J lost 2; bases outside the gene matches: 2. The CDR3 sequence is CSVAGAQETQYF. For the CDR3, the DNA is TGCAGCGTAGCGGGAGCGCAAGAGACCCAGTACTTC.

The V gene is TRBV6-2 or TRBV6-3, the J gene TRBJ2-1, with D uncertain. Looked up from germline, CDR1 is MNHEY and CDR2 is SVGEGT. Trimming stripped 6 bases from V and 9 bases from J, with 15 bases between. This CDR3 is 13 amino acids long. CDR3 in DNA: TGTGCCAGCAGCGACCGCTTAGACGGTGAGCAGTTCTTC. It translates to CASSDRLDGEQFF.